A single sample gave rise to the 19 T cell receptor beta chains below, sequenced in a study of CD8+CD57+ T cells in acquired aplastic anemia. Genomic DNA provided the template from which TCR beta VDJ and CDR3 profiles were obtained. One entry per CDR3 protein results from TCRdb running MiXCR on the reads. This sample has 250,000 or so distinct CDR3 sequences, with approximately 50% found just once. By flow cytometry, patients selected for sequencing had shown an expansion of CD8+CD57+ cells. The sequenced material came from sorted CD4+, CD8+, or CD8+CD57+ T cells (not recorded which) from PBMCs. All receptors come from a human donor with aplastic anemia.

This clonotype was observed a few times. The chain joins TRBV4-1 to TRBJ2-3; the match to TRBD2 covers 7 bases. V lost 1 base and J lost 4; bases outside the gene matches: 11. Germline loops: CDR1 MGHRA, CDR2 YSYEKL. The CDR3 consists of 17 residues. The CDR3 loop reads CASSQALGGGSADTQYF. In nucleotides, the CDR3 is TGCGCCAGCAGCCAAGCCCTGGGGGGGGGGAGCGCAGATACGCAGTATTTT.

In regard to this clonotype: Mismatch with germline at one junction end may stem from a read error. The CDR3: CASSTSGNYNEQFF. The CDR3 nucleotides read TGTGCCAGCAGTACTAGCGGAAATTACAATGAGCAGTTCTTC. The rearrangement joins TRBV24-1 to TRBJ2-1; TRBD2 aligns across 8 bases. The CDR3 runs 14 residues. The germline CDR1 and CDR2 sequences are KGHDR and SFDVKD.

This clonotype has a count of ten or more. This sequence joins TRBV4-1 and TRBJ2-3, with a weak D call TRBD2 (7 bases). In germline, CDR1 is MGHRA, CDR2 YSYEKL. The CDR3 loop spans 13 amino acids. V shed 8 bases and J shed 6 bases, with 15 bases lying between them. The CDR3 sequence: CASGGGSWDTQYF. The CDR3 region has the DNA TGCGCCAGCGGGGGCGGGAGTTGGGATACGCAGTATTTT.

Many counts were recorded for this clonotype. This rearrangement joins TRBV7-2 to TRBJ1-1; no reliable D call. The CDR3 extends over 15 amino acids. In germline, CDR1 is SGHTA, CDR2 FQGNSA. V lost 5 bases and J lost 5, with 18 bases in between. Here the CDR3 reads CASSIRTGIETEAFF. The CDR3 DNA follows: TGTGCCAGCAGCATACGGACGGGAATAGAAACTGAAGCTTTCTTT. The entire variable domain, with the rest obtained from reference TRBV7-2 and TRBJ1-1, is as follows: GAGVSQSPSNKVTEKGKDVELRCDPISGHTALYWYRQSLGQGLEFLIYFQGNSAPDKSGLPSDRFSAERTGGSVSTLTIQRTQQEDSAVYLCASSIRTGIETEAFFGQGTRLTVV.

A single count supports this clonotype. This chain uses TRBV7-2 with TRBJ2-2; D not certain. V dropped 1 base and J dropped 13 bases, with 7 bases sitting between them. Germline V gene lookup returns CDR1 SGHTA and CDR2 FQGNSA. The CDR3 is 11 amino acids. The CDR3 nucleotides are TGTGCCAGCAGCTTAGGGGGTGGGCTGTTTTTT. This encodes CASSLGGGLFF.

Comments on this clonotype: A much larger clone lies a single base off, so this may be a read error. The genes are TRBV6-6 and TRBJ2-7, with 9 bases lining up with TRBD2. CDR1 and CDR2 from the germline V gene are MNHNY and SVGAGI (reference sequence). The length of the CDR3 is 16 residues. The DNA for the CDR3 is TGTGCCAGCAGCGATCCCTCTAGCGGGGTTTCCTGCGAGCAGTACTTC. This codes for CASSDPSSGVSCEQYF.

This sequence joins TRBV7-9 and TRBJ1-4, with TRBD1 as a possible D gene (5 bases). The CDR3 has 12 amino acids. The V gene lost 3 bases and the J gene lost 13 bases, with 12 bases spanning the gap. Germline assignment: CDR1 SEHNR and CDR2 FQNEAQ (reference sequence). CDR3 nucleotide sequence: TGTGCCAGCAGCTTGCGGGGGAAACCACTGTTTTTT. Encoded protein: CASSLRGKPLFF.

The chain uses TRBV10-3 and TRBJ2-2, with TRBD1 identical over 10 bases. The CDR3 runs to 15 residues. After removal of 10 bases from V and 3 bases from J, the junction contained 8 bases not matched to a gene. Germline lookup yields CDR1 ENHRY and CDR2 SYGVKD. The CDR3 region has the DNA TGTGCCAGCAGGCCCGGGACAGGGGACACCGGGGAGCTGTTTTTT. Amino acids: CASRPGTGDTGELFF.

This chain links TRBV7-3 with TRBJ1-1; D gene uncertain. Germline loops: CDR1 SGHTA, CDR2 FQGTGA. V was trimmed by 2 bases and J by 1 base, leaving 8 bases between them. The CDR3 spans 14 residues. The CDR3 protein is CASSLYGENTEAFF. The CDR3, as DNA: TGTGCCAGCAGCTTATATGGGGAGAACACTGAAGCTTTCTTT.

In this sample, this clonotype turned up many times. The chain employs TRBV19 and TRBJ2-5; 8 positions match TRBD1. The germline gives CDR1 LNHDA, CDR2 SQIVND (reference sequence). CDR3 length: 14 residues. Trimming took 5 bases from V and 4 from J; bases not matched to a gene: 6. CDR3 residues: CASSAPGGGETQYF. The CDR3 DNA sequence: TGTGCCAGTAGTGCACCAGGGGGCGGAGAGACCCAGTACTTC.

This sequence joins TRBV24-1 and TRBJ1-1, with D possibly being TRBD1 (5 bases). Germline V gene sequence: CDR1 KGHDR, CDR2 SFDVKD. Trimming removed 0 bases from V and 1 base from J, with 8 bases in between. This CDR3 has 15 residues. The CDR3 region is CATSDLGGTNTEAFF. The CDR3 DNA sequence: TGTGCCACCAGTGATTTGGGGGGGACGAACACTGAAGCTTTCTTT.

This rearrangement joins TRBV7-9 to TRBJ2-5; a possible D gene is TRBD1 (8 bases). This CDR3 contains 15 residues. Trimming cost V 0 bases and J 4 bases, with 12 bases left between them. Germline assignment: CDR1 SEHNR and CDR2 FQNEAQ (reference sequence). This chain's CDR3 is CASSLAQGGGETQYF. CDR3 nucleotide sequence: TGTGCCAGCAGCTTAGCACAGGGGGGGGGAGAGACCCAGTACTTC.

This clonotype has more than one count but fewer than ten. The genes are TRBV10-3 and TRBJ1-5, with no clear D. The ends were cut back, 4 bases at V and 0 bases at J, with 4 bases in the middle. Germline lookup yields CDR1 ENHRY and CDR2 SYGVKD. The CDR3 is 13 amino acids. The CDR3 nucleotides are TGTGCCATCAGTGTTAATAGCAATCAGCCCCAGCATTTT. It translates to CAISVNSNQPQHF.

This clonotype was counted at least ten times. The genes are TRBV7-9 and TRBJ1-4, with a weak D call TRBD1 (5 bases). The CDR3 has 16 residues. Trimming removed 5 bases from V and 0 bases from J, with 13 bases in between. Looked up from germline, CDR1 is SEHNR and CDR2 is FQNEAQ (reference sequence). The DNA of the CDR3 is TGTGCCAGCAGCGATCCGGGGCAGACAACTAATGAAAAACTGTTTTTT. Translating gives CASSDPGQTTNEKLFF.

At least ten counts were recorded for this clonotype. V and J are TRBV9 and TRBJ2-1; TRBD2 matches 13 bases. Germline loops: CDR1 SGDLS, CDR2 YYNGEE. Germline trimming cut 4 bases from V and 8 bases from J; bases unmatched to any gene: 9. This CDR3 is 16 amino acids long. CDR3 coding DNA: TGTGCCAGCAGCTCGAGGACTAGCGGGAGTGCTGATGAGCAGTTCTTC. This gives the protein CASSSRTSGSADEQFF. The full variable domain, rest sourced from reference TRBV9 and TRBJ2-1, is DSGVTQTPKHLITATGQRVTLRCSPRSGDLSVYWYQQSLDQGLQFLIQYYNGEERAKGNILERFSAQQFPDLHSELNLSSLELGDSALYFCASSSRTSGSADEQFFGPGTRLTVL.

Note on this clonotype: A much larger clone differs by one base, so this may be a read error. J is TRBJ1-5 and V is TRBV5-1, with D perhaps matching TRBD1 (5 bases). Per the germline V gene, CDR1 is SGHRS and CDR2 is YFSETQ. Trimming stripped 1 base from V and 3 bases from J, with 11 bases between. The CDR3 length is 15 residues. CDR3 sequence (DNA): TGCGCCAGCAGCTTGTCAGGGACTAACAATCAGCCCCAGCATTTT. Encoded protein: CASSLSGTNNQPQHF.

This sequence joins TRBV15 and TRBJ2-3; 10 bases are a match to TRBD2. The CDR3 is 15 amino acids. Germline lookup yields CDR1 LNHNV and CDR2 YYDKDF (reference sequence). With 5 bases clipped from V and 5 bases from J, the junction kept 7 bases outside the gene matches. CDR3 nucleotide sequence: TGTGCCACCAGCGGCGGGGCTAGCGGGGGAGATACGCAGTATTTT. It yields the protein CATSGGASGGDTQYF.

This clonotype was picked up many times. The J gene is TRBJ2-3, the V gene TRBV4-3; D is undetermined. Trimming shortened V by 3 bases and J by 6 bases, and 16 bases separated the two germline ends. Germline V lookup: CDR1 LGHNA, CDR2 YSLEER. The CDR3 totals 15 residues. The CDR3 DNA is TGCGCCAGCAGCCAGGACCCCTCCCTGCCGGATACGCAGTATTTT. Encoded protein: CASSQDPSLPDTQYF.

The V call is TRBV29-1, the J call TRBJ2-2; D ambiguous. Germline assignment: CDR1 SQVTM and CDR2 ANQGSEA. The CDR3 runs to 11 residues. The ends were cut back, 2 bases at V and 2 bases at J, with 0 bases in the middle. The CDR3 loop is CSVENTGELFF. The CDR3 coding sequence is TGCAGCGTTGAAAACACCGGGGAGCTGTTTTTT.